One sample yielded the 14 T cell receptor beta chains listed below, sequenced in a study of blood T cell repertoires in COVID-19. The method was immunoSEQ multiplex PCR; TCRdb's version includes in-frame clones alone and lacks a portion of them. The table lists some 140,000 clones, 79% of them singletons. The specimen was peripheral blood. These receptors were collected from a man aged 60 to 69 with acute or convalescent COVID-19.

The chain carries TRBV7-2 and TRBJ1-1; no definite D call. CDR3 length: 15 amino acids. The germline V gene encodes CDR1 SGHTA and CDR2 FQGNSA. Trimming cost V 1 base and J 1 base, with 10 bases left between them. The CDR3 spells CASSLDAQSNTEAFF. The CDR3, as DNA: TGTGCCAGCAGCTTAGACGCCCAGTCGAACACTGAAGCTTTCTTT.

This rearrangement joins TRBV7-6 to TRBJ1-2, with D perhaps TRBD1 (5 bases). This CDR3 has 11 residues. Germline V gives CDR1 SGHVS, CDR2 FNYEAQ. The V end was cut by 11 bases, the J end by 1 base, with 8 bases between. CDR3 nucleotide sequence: TGTGCCTCCGGACATAACTATGGCTACACCTTC. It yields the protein CASGHNYGYTF.

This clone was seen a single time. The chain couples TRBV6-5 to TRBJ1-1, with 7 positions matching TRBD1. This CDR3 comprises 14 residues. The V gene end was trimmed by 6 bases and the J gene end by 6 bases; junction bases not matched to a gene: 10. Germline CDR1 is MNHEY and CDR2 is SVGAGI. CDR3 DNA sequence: TGTGCCAGCAGGACCACCCGACAGGGCCCTGAAGCTTTCTTT. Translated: CASRTTRQGPEAFF.

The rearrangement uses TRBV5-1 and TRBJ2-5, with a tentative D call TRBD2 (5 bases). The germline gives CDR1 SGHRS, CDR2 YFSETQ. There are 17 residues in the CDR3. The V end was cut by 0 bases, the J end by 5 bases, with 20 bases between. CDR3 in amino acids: CASSLAGNLRDTETQYF. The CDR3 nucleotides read TGCGCCAGCAGCTTGGCTGGGAACCTGAGGGATACTGAGACCCAGTACTTC.

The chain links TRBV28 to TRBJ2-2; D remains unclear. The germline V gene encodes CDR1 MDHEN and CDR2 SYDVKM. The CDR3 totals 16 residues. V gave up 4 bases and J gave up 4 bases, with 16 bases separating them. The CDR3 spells CASSSPLGLGTGELFF. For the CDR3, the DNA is TGTGCCAGCAGTTCCCCCCTGGGTCTAGGCACCGGGGAGCTGTTTTTT.

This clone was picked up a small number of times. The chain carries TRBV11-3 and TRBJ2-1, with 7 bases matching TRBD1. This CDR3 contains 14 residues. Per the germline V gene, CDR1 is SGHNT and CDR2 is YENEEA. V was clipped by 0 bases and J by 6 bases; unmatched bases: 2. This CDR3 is CASSLEGTVNEQFF. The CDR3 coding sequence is TGTGCCAGCAGCTTAGAAGGGACAGTCAATGAGCAGTTCTTC.

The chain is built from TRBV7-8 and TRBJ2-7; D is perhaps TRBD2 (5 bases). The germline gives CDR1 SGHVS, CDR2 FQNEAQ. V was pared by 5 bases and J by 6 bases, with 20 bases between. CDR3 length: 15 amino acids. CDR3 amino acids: CASSSYPTLAREQYF. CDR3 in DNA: TGTGCCAGCAGCAGTTACCCCACTCTAGCACGCGAGCAGTACTTC.

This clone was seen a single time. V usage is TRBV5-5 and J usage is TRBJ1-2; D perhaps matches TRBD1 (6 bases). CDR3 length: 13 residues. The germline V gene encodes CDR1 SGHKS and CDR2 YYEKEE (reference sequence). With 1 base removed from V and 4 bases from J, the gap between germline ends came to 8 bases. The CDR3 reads CASSLTGTYGYTF. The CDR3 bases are TGTGCCAGCAGCTTGACAGGGACCTATGGCTACACCTTC. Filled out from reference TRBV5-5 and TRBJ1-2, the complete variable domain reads DAGVTQSPTHLIKTRGQQVTLRCSPISGHKSVSWYQQVLGQGPQFIFQYYEKEERGRGNFPDRFSARQFPNYSSELNVNALLLGDSALYLCASSLTGTYGYTFGSGTRLTVV.

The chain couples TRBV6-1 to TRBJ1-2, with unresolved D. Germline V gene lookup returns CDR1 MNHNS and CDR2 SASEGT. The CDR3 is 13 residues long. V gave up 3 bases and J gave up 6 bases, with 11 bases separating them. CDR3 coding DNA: TGTGCCAGCAGTGAGTCAGGACTCGATGGCTACACCTTC. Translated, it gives CASSESGLDGYTF.

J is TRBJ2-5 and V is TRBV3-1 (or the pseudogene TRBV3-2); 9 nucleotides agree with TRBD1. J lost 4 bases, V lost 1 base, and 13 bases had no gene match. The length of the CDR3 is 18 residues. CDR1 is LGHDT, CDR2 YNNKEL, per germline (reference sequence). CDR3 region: CASSQGVTGGGGGETQYF. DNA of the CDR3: TGTGCCAGCAGCCAAGGGGTGACAGGGGGTGGAGGTGGAGAGACCCAGTACTTC.

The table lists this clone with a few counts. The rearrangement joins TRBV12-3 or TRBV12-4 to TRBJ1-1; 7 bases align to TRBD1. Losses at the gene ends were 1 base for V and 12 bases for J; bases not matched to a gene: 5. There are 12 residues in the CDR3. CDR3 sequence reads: CASSLVQGRPFF. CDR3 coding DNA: TGTGCCAGCAGTTTAGTACAGGGGAGACCTTTCTTT.

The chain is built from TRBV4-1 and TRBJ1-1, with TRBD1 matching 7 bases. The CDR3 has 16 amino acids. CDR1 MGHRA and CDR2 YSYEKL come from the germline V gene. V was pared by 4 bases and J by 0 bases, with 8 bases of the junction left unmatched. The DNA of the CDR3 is TGCGCCAGCAGCCCACTTCAGGACAGGCTGAACACTGAAGCTTTCTTT. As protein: CASSPLQDRLNTEAFF.

Here the CDR3 DNA reads TGCGCCAGCAGACAGTGGAGGGACAGCAATCAGCCCCAGCATTTT. The encoded protein is CASRQWRDSNQPQHF. This chain uses TRBV4-1 with TRBJ1-5, with D perhaps matching TRBD1 (5 bases). The V end was cut by 6 bases, the J end by 1 base, with 13 bases between. CDR3 size: 15 residues. Germline loops: CDR1 MGHRA, CDR2 YSYEKL.

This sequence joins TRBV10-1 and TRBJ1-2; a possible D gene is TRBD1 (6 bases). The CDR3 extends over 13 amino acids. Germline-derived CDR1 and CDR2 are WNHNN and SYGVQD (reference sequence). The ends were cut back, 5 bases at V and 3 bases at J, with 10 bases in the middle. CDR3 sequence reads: CASSPQGHYGYTF. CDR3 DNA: TGCGCCAGCAGTCCACAGGGCCACTATGGCTACACCTTC.